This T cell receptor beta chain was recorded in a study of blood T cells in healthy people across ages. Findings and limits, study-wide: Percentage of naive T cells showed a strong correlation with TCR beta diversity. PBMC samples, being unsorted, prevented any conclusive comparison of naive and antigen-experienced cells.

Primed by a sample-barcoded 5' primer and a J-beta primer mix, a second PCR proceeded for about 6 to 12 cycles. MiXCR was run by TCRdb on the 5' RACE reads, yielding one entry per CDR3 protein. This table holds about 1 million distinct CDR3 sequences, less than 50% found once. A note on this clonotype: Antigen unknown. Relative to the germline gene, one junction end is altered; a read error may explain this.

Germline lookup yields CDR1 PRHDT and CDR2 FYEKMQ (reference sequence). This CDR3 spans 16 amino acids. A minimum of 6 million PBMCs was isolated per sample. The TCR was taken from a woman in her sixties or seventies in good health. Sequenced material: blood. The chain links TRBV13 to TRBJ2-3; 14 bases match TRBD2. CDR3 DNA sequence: TGTGCCAGCAGCTCCGGACTAGCGGGAGGAGCAGATACGCGGTATTTT. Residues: CASSSGLAGGADTRYF.